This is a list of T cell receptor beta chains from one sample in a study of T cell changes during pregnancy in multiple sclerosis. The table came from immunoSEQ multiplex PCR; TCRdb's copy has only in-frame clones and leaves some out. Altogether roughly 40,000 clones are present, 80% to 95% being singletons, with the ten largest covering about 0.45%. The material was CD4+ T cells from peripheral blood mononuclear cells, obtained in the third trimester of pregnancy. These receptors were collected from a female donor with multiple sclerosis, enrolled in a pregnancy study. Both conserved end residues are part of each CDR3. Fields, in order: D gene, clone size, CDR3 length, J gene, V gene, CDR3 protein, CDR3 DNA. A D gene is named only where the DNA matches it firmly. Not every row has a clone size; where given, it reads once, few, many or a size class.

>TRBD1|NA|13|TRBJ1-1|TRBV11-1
CASRRDRATEAFF
TGTGCCAGCAGACGGGACAGGGCCACTGAAGCTTTCTTT
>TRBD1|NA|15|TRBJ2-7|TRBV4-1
CASSPLWQGDYEQYF
TGCGCCAGCAGCCCTCTTTGGCAGGGGGACTACGAGCAGTACTTC
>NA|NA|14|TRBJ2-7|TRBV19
CASSIGGASYEQYF
TGTGCCAGTAGTATAGGTGGGGCCTCCTACGAGCAGTACTTC
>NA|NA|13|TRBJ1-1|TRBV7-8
CASSFGGNTEAFF
TGTGCCAGCAGCTTCGGGGGGAACACTGAAGCTTTCTTT
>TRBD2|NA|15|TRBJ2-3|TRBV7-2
CASSLLLAGTDTQYF
TGTGCCAGCAGCCTCCTCCTAGCGGGTACAGATACGCAGTATTTT
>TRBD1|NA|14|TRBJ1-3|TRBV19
CASKRQGPGNTIYF
TGTGCCAGTAAGAGACAGGGACCTGGAAACACCATATATTTT
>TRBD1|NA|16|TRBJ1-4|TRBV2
CASSAGTGWENEKLFF
TGTGCCAGCAGTGCCGGGACAGGGTGGGAGAATGAAAAACTGTTTTTT
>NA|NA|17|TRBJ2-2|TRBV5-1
CASLPGLSAWNTGELFF
TGCGCCAGCCTACCTGGGCTGAGTGCCTGGAACACCGGGGAGCTGTTTTTT
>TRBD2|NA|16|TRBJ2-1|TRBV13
CASSRRRAGGYNEQFF
TGTGCCAGCAGCCGAAGAAGGGCGGGAGGATACAATGAGCAGTTCTTC
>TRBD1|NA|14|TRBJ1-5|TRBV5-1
CASSPGGFDQPQHF
TGCGCCAGCAGCCCAGGGGGTTTCGATCAGCCCCAGCATTTT
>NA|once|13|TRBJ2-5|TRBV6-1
CASSEIREATQYF
TGTGCCAGCAGTGAAATCCGGGAAGCGACCCAGTACTTC
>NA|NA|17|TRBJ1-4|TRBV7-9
CASSLGDTLATNEKLFF
TGTGCCAGCAGCTTAGGGGACACTCTAGCAACTAATGAAAAACTGTTTTTT
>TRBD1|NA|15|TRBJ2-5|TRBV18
CASSPRDRVQETQYF
TGTGCCAGCTCACCACGGGACAGGGTCCAAGAGACCCAGTACTTC
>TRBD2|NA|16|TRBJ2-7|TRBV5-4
CASSLELAGIYVEQYF
TGTGCCAGCAGCTTGGAACTAGCGGGGATATACGTCGAGCAGTACTTC
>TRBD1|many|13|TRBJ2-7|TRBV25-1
CASSHRGSYEQYF
TGTGCCAGCAGCCACAGGGGAAGCTACGAGCAGTACTTC
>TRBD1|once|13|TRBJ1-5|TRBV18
CASSRDRDQPQHF
TGTGCCAGCTCACGAGACAGGGACCAGCCCCAGCATTTT
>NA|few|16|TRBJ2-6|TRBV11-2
CASSRGRDSGANVLTF
TGTGCCAGCAGTCGAGGACGGGACTCTGGGGCCAACGTCCTGACTTTC
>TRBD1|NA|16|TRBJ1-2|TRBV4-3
CASSQDRQGSNYGYTF
TGCGCCAGCAGCCAAGATCGACAGGGCTCTAACTATGGCTACACCTTC
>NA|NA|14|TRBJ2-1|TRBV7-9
CASSADSSYNEQFF
TGTGCCAGCAGCGCGGACAGTTCCTACAATGAGCAGTTCTTC
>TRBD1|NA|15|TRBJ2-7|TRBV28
CASSEPGQGDYEQYF
TGTGCCAGCAGTGAGCCGGGACAGGGGGACTACGAGCAGTACTTC
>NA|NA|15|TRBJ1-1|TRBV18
CASSPRLGANTEAFF
TGTGCCAGCTCACCCCGCCTCGGAGCGAACACTGAAGCTTTCTTT
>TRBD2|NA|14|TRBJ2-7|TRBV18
CASSPGTSSYEQYF
TGTGCCAGCTCACCTGGGACTAGCTCCTACGAGCAGTACTTC
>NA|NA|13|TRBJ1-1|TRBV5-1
CASSLFQAGEAFF
TGCGCCAGCAGCTTGTTTCAGGCGGGGGAAGCTTTCTTT
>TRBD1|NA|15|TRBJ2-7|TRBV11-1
CASSRQLDRAYEQYF
TGTGCCAGCAGCCGCCAACTGGACAGGGCCTACGAGCAGTACTTC
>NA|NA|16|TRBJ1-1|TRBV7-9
CASSLAGGARETEAFF
TGTGCCAGCAGCTTAGCGGGGGGGGCCAGAGAAACTGAAGCTTTCTTT
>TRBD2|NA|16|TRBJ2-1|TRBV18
CASSPRTSGSKNEQFF
TGTGCCAGCTCACCAAGGACTAGCGGGAGTAAAAATGAGCAGTTCTTC
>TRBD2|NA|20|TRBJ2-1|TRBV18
CASSNWTSGRVLSSYNEQFF
TGTGCCAGCTCAAACTGGACTAGCGGGAGGGTTCTTAGCTCCTACAATGAGCAGTTCTTC
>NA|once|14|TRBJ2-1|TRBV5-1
CATMRDPTYNEQFF
TGCGCCACCATGAGGGATCCCACCTACAATGAGCAGTTCTTC
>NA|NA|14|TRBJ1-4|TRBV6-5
CASSYEGGGRKLFF
TGTGCCAGCAGTTACGAGGGAGGCGGGCGAAAACTGTTTTTT
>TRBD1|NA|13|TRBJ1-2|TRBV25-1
CATEDRGSYGYTF
TGTGCCACCGAAGACAGGGGCTCCTATGGCTACACCTTC
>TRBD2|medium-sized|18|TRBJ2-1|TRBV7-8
CASSPKERSGRAGNEQFF
TGTGCCAGCAGCCCAAAGGAGCGTAGCGGGAGGGCTGGGAATGAGCAGTTCTTC
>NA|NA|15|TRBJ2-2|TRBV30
CAWGASAGYTGELFF
TGTGCCTGGGGGGCGTCGGCAGGGTACACCGGGGAGCTGTTTTTT
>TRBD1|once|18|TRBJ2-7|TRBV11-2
CASSTRRRGTGISYEQYF
TGTGCCAGCAGCACCAGACGGCGCGGGACAGGGATTTCCTACGAGCAGTACTTC
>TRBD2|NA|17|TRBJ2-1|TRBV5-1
CASTRLAGGPRGNEQFF
TGCGCCAGCACCCGACTAGCGGGAGGGCCGAGAGGGAATGAGCAGTTCTTC
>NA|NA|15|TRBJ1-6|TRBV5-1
CASSAGSLIGSPLHF
TGCGCCAGCAGCGCGGGGTCGTTAATAGGTTCACCCCTCCACTTT
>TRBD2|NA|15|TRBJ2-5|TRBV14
CASSRQLAGEETQYF
TGTGCCAGCAGCCGGCAACTAGCGGGAGAAGAGACCCAGTACTTC
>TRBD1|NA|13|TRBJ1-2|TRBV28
CASRRDRGYGYTF
TGTGCCAGCAGGCGGGACAGGGGGTATGGCTACACCTTC
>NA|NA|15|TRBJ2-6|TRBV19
CASSTGTTGANVLTF
TGTGCCAGTAGCACAGGGACAACTGGGGCCAACGTCCTGACTTTC
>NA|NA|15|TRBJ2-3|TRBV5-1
CASSYTAFSTDTQYF
TGCGCCAGCAGCTATACAGCATTTAGCACAGATACGCAGTATTTT
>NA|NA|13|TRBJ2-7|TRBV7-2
CASSVREEVGQYF
TGTGCCAGCAGCGTGAGGGAGGAGGTGGGGCAGTACTTC
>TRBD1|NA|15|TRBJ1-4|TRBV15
CATSRGTGTNEKLFF
TGTGCCACCAGCAGGGGGACAGGGACTAATGAAAAACTGTTTTTT
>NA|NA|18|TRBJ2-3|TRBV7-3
CASSLTAGGGGSTDTQYF
TGTGCCAGCAGCTTAACAGCCGGGGGCGGGGGCAGCACAGATACGCAGTATTTT
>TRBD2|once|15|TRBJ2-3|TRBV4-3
CASSPGGSATDTQYF
TGCGCCAGCAGCCCAGGCGGGAGTGCCACAGATACGCAGTATTTT
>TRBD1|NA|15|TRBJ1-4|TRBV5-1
CASSAGTGVNEKLFF
TGCGCCAGCAGCGCCGGGACAGGAGTTAATGAAAAACTGTTTTTT
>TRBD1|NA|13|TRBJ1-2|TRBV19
CASSRRTGGGYTF
TGTGCCAGTAGTAGGAGGACAGGGGGAGGCTACACCTTC
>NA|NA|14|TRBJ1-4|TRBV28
CASSSGSRNEKLFF
TGTGCCAGCAGCTCCGGGAGTAGGAATGAAAAACTGTTTTTT